The sequence of this T cell receptor beta chain was determined in a study of graft-versus-host responses after intestinal transplantation. Study details: Transplant recipients had multivisceral, liver-intestinal, or isolated intestinal grafts. Anti-thymocyte globulin induction preceded two to four years of tacrolimus and steroid maintenance in all recipients. Overall study results and limits: Recipient bone marrow held GvH clones, some seen earlier in ileum or blood. The study found high graft-versus-host to host-versus-graft clonal ratios in allografts of patients with graft-donor T cell macrochimerism.

CDR3 length: 14 residues. The germline gives CDR1 MNHEY, CDR2 SMNVEV (reference sequence). V trimming: 5 bases; J trimming: 10 bases; junction bases outside the gene matches: 11. In regard to this clone: Its matching antigen is unknown.

Clones were read by immunoSEQ multiplex PCR, and TCRdb kept only the in-frame ones, dropping some. This sample has 75,000 to 95,000 clones, with more than 85% found just once. This clonotype was sampled from a human donor who received an intestinal transplant. The chain links TRBV27 to TRBJ1-2, with 9 bases lining up with TRBD1. The specimen was unstimulated CD8+ T cells sorted from spleen or lymph node cells, collected before intestinal transplant. CDR3 loop: CASSLQQGAGNYTF. The CDR3, as DNA: TGTGCCAGCAGTCTACAACAGGGGGCCGGGAACTACACCTTC.